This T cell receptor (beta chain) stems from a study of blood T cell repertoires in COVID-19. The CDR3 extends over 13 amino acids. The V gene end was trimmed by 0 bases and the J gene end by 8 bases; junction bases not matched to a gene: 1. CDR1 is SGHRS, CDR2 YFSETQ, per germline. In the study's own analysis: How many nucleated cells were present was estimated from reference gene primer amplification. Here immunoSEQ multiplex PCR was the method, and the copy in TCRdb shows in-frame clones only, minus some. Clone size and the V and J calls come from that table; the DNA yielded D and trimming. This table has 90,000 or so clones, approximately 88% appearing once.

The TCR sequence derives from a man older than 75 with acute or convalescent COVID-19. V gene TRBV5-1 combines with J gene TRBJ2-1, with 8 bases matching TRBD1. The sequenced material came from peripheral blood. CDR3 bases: TGCGCCAGCAGCTTGGTACAGGGGGATGAGCAGTTCTTC. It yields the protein CASSLVQGDEQFF.